Shown below are 32 T cell receptor beta chains from a single sample sequenced in a study of CD8 T cells in ankylosing spondylitis (dated by TCRdb to about 2017). The library was generated by 5' RACE. Data came from an Illumina HiSeq 2500. TCRdb cleaned the public reads at Q25 with fastp, built clones with MiXCR and kept in-frame beta chains. Duplicate CDR3 protein sequences are folded into a single record with the most common DNA and genes. The table for this sample lists roughly 240,000 distinct CDR3 sequences; less than 9.5% of them were counted only once. The ten top clones hold around 4.8% of the sample. The sample taken for sequencing was blood, either unsorted or a sorted T cell fraction (not recorded which). All receptors derive from a female donor with ankylosing spondylitis or in good health (not recorded which).

This clonotype was detected a few times. V usage is TRBV5-5 and J usage is TRBJ2-7, with TRBD2 matching over 9 bases. The CDR3 has 17 amino acids. Trimming at V came to 0 bases and at J to 2 bases, leaving 9 bases not matched to a gene. Germline CDR1 reads SGHKS; CDR2 reads YYEKEE (reference sequence). The CDR3 sequence: CASSLEHSLAGTYEQYF. CDR3 in DNA: TGTGCCAGCAGCTTGGAGCATAGTCTAGCGGGAACCTACGAGCAGTACTTC.

This clonotype has a count of ten or more. The chain has TRBV7-3 and TRBJ2-1; 9 nucleotides line up with TRBD1. Trimming removed 3 bases from V and 6 bases from J; junction bases left unmatched: 6. Germline-derived CDR1 and CDR2 are SGHTA and FQGTGA. The CDR3 has 15 residues. This CDR3 reads CASSFSGTGSNEQFF. In nucleotides, the CDR3 is TGTGCCAGCAGCTTTTCCGGGACAGGGAGCAATGAGCAGTTCTTC. The variable domain in full, completed from reference TRBV7-3 and TRBJ2-1, reads GAGVSQTPSNKVTEKGKYVELRCDPISGHTALYWYRQSLGQGPEFLIYFQGTGAADDSGLPNDRFFAVRPEGSVSTLKIQRTERGDSAVYLCASSFSGTGSNEQFFGPGTRLTVL.

This clonotype appeared many times. This chain links TRBV27 with TRBJ1-5; D is possibly TRBD1 (5 bases). Between the trimmed V and J ends, which lost 8 bases and 1 base, there was a span of 21 bases. There are 17 residues in the CDR3. From germline, CDR1 is MNHEY and CDR2 SMNVEV (reference sequence). CDR3 in amino acids: CASRPGTARKSNQPQHF. The DNA of the CDR3 is TGTGCCAGCCGTCCCGGGACCGCCCGAAAAAGCAATCAGCCCCAGCATTTT.

The table lists this clonotype with a few counts. V and J are TRBV28 and TRBJ2-4; D ambiguous. Germline CDR1 is MDHEN and CDR2 is SYDVKM. This CDR3 is built from 15 residues. The germline V and J ends were trimmed by 2 bases and 2 bases, with 10 bases remaining between them. CDR3 sequence reads: CASSLGGLTKNIQYF. The DNA of the CDR3 is TGTGCCAGCAGTTTAGGCGGATTGACCAAAAACATTCAGTACTTC.

This clonotype was observed at least ten times. The genes are TRBV18 and TRBJ1-2; D not certain. Trimming pared 6 bases from V and 8 bases from J, leaving 16 bases between. This CDR3 has 13 amino acids. Germline CDR1 and CDR2: KGHSH and LQKENI. The chain's CDR3 is CASSPDTLGGYTF. Written as DNA, the CDR3 is TGTGCCAGCTCTCCGGATACTCTGGGAGGCTACACCTTC.

This clonotype was observed at least ten times. This chain joins TRBV12-3 or TRBV12-4 and TRBJ2-3, with D unclear. This CDR3 has 14 residues. The V and J ends lost 6 bases and 2 bases respectively, with 12 bases between them. The CDR3 reads CASSPDLLTDTQYF. DNA of the CDR3: TGTGCCAGCAGCCCAGACCTGCTCACAGATACGCAGTATTTT.

Many counts were recorded for this clonotype. The chain combines TRBV7-2 with TRBJ2-1; TRBD2 is a possible D gene (6 bases). CDR3 length equals 11 residues. The V and J ends lost 4 bases and 11 bases respectively, with 9 bases between them. The germline gives CDR1 SGHTA, CDR2 FQGNSA. As DNA, the CDR3 is TGTGCCAGCAGCTCCGGACTAAAGCAGTTCTTC. The encoded protein is CASSSGLKQFF.

This clonotype was recorded many times. This sequence joins TRBV7-6 and TRBJ2-2, with 8 bases identical to TRBD1. This CDR3 has 15 residues. The ends lost 4 bases at V and 7 bases at J; junction bases unmatched: 8. In germline, CDR1 is SGHVS, CDR2 FNYEAQ. This CDR3 is CASSSRDRLLGELFF. For the CDR3, the DNA is TGTGCCAGCAGCTCCCGGGACAGGCTACTCGGGGAGCTGTTTTTT.

This clonotype was picked up many times. The V gene is TRBV6-2 or TRBV6-3, the J gene TRBJ2-7; 14 bases align to TRBD2. The CDR3 totals 14 residues. The germline V gene encodes CDR1 MNHEY and CDR2 SVGEGT. Trimming at V came to 6 bases and at J to 6 bases, leaving 4 bases not matched to a gene. The CDR3 DNA sequence: TGTGCCAGCAGCCGAGGGACTAGCGGGAGCGAGCAGTACTTC. This encodes CASSRGTSGSEQYF.

This clonotype occurred many times. The rearrangement links TRBV29-1 to TRBJ1-3; D may be TRBD1 (5 bases). The CDR3 runs 15 residues. Germline assignment: CDR1 SQVTM and CDR2 ANQGSEA. Trimming cost V 5 bases and J 2 bases, with 16 bases left between them. The CDR3 here is CSVMGRGAPGNTIYF. CDR3 bases: TGCAGCGTTATGGGCCGGGGCGCCCCTGGAAACACCATATATTTT. Complete variable domain (other parts from reference TRBV29-1 and TRBJ1-3): SAVISQKPSRDICQRGTSLTIQCQVDSQVTMMFWYRQQPGQSLTLIATANQGSEATYESGFVIDKFPISRPNLTFSTLTVSNMSPEDSSIYLCSVMGRGAPGNTIYFGEGSWLTVV.

The V call is TRBV7-2, the J call TRBJ2-1, with D unclear. The CDR3 sequence is 16 residues long. In germline, CDR1 is SGHTA, CDR2 FQGNSA. Trimming shortened V by 0 bases and J by 3 bases, and 12 bases separated the two germline ends. The CDR3 nucleotides read TGTGCCAGCAGCTTAGCGGTATCGGGCAGCTACAATGAGCAGTTCTTC. The encoded protein is CASSLAVSGSYNEQFF.

This clonotype appeared many times. The genes are TRBV6-5 and TRBJ1-6; 7 bases are a match to TRBD1. J gave up 9 bases and V 5 bases, and 10 bases lay outside the gene matches. Germline V gene data show CDR1 as MNHEY and CDR2 as SVGAGI. CDR3 length equals 15 residues. CDR3 residues: CASSTLQGYSSPLHF. CDR3 nucleotides: TGTGCCAGCAGTACGCTACAGGGGTACAGTTCACCCCTCCACTTT.

This clonotype was observed a few times. With a much larger clone just one base away, this may be a read error. This chain joins TRBV20-1 and TRBJ1-1; D is possibly TRBD1 (6 bases). The CDR3 is 15 amino acids. The V gene's germline CDR1 is DFQATT and CDR2 SNEGSKA (reference sequence). Here the CDR3 DNA reads TGCTGTGCTATGAAAACCCAGACAGGACCACTAGAAGCTTTCTTT. Its translation: CCAMKTQTGPLEAFF.

This chain joins TRBV9 and TRBJ2-2, with D unresolved. Trimming left V 0 bases short and J 4 bases short, with 4 bases between. CDR1 is SGDLS and CDR2 is YYNGEE in the germline V gene. CDR3 length: 13 amino acids. CDR3 residues: CASSVGITGELFF. The CDR3 nucleotides read TGTGCCAGCAGCGTAGGTATCACCGGGGAGCTGTTTTTT. Combining the CDR3 with reference TRBV9 and TRBJ2-2 gives the whole variable domain DSGVTQTPKHLITATGQRVTLRCSPRSGDLSVYWYQQSLDQGLQFLIQYYNGEERAKGNILERFSAQQFPDLHSELNLSSLELGDSALYFCASSVGITGELFFGEGSRLTVL.

The sample holds many counts of this clonotype. The rearrangement joins TRBV7-3 to TRBJ2-3, with TRBD1 identical over 7 bases. The ends lost 2 bases at V and 11 bases at J; junction bases unmatched: 10. CDR1 SGHTA and CDR2 FQGTGA come from the germline V gene. This CDR3 spans 14 amino acids. The CDR3 DNA reads as TGTGCCAGCAGCTTAGTTGTGGGGGACAGCGAGCAGTATTTT. Protein: CASSLVVGDSEQYF.

This clonotype was detected many times. The J gene is TRBJ2-2, the V gene TRBV10-3, with 10 bases fitting TRBD2. There are 14 residues in the CDR3. Germline assignment: CDR1 ENHRY and CDR2 SYGVKD. In DNA form, the CDR3 reads TGTGCTCAGCGGGAGGGCCGGGACACCGGGGAGCTGTTTTTT. This gives the protein CAQREGRDTGELFF.

There are many counts of this clonotype. The chain uses TRBV6-2 or TRBV6-3 and TRBJ2-1; 10 nucleotides match TRBD1. Germline CDR1 and CDR2: MNHEY and SVGEGT. After removal of 7 bases from V and 4 bases from J, the junction contained 4 bases not matched to a gene. The CDR3 is made up of 14 amino acids. As DNA, the CDR3 is TGTGCCAGCACCGGGACAGGGGAATACAATGAGCAGTTCTTC. Its translation is CASTGTGEYNEQFF.

The CDR3 nucleotides are TGTGCCAGCAGTAACCAAGGGGAGACCCAGTACTTC. Protein: CASSNQGETQYF. The chain has TRBV11-2 and TRBJ2-5; D not certain. Trimming pared 6 bases from V and 5 bases from J, leaving 10 bases between. The CDR3 spans 12 residues. Germline V gene sequence: CDR1 SGHAT, CDR2 FQNNGV.

This clonotype was detected ten times or more. This chain links TRBV4-1 with TRBJ2-3; TRBD2 is a possible D gene (5 bases). The V end lost 4 bases, the J end lost 6 bases, and 8 bases lay between the germline ends. CDR1 and CDR2 from the germline V gene are MGHRA and YSYEKL. This CDR3 has 12 amino acids. CDR3 protein: CASSPDSDTQYF. As DNA, the CDR3 is TGCGCCAGCAGCCCGGACTCTGATACGCAGTATTTT.

This clonotype appeared many times. The genes are TRBV20-1 and TRBJ1-5; 8 nucleotides line up with TRBD1. Germline V CDR1 and CDR2: DFQATT, SNEGSKA (reference sequence). The CDR3 extends over 17 amino acids. V gave up 5 bases and J gave up 0 bases; unmatched junction bases: 12. The CDR3 loop is CSALTGGMSYSNQPQHF. CDR3 DNA sequence: TGCAGTGCTCTTACAGGGGGAATGTCCTATAGCAATCAGCCCCAGCATTTT.

Only a few counts were recorded for this clonotype. V gene TRBV14 combines with J gene TRBJ2-1; D gene unclear. The CDR3 runs 13 residues. Germline CDR1 and CDR2: SGHDN and FVKESK. Trimming cost V 1 base and J 10 bases, with 11 bases left between them. The CDR3 DNA sequence: TGTGCCAGCAGCCAAGCCCTTGCCCGGGAGCAGTTCTTC. This translates into CASSQALAREQFF.

This clonotype was seen many times. This chain connects TRBV25-1 to TRBJ1-2; TRBD1 matches 9 bases. The CDR3 covers 14 residues. Trimming at V came to 6 bases and at J to 5 bases, leaving 7 bases not matched to a gene. Germline loops: CDR1 MGHDK, CDR2 SYGVNS. CDR3 nucleotide sequence: TGTGCCAGCAGGGGGTGGGACAGGGATTATGGCTACACCTTC. Translation gives CASRGWDRDYGYTF.

This clonotype was counted a few times. This rearrangement joins TRBV2 to TRBJ1-2; possible D gene TRBD1, 5 bases. Germline CDR1 reads SNHLY; CDR2 reads FYNNEI. V was pared by 7 bases and J by 7 bases, with 16 bases between. CDR3 size: 13 residues. CDR3 in amino acids: CASTAEGMSGYTF. CDR3 in DNA: TGTGCCAGCACCGCCGAGGGGATGAGTGGCTACACCTTC.

This clonotype was seen at least ten times. The chain combines TRBV9 with TRBJ1-1, with D hard to call. The V gene's germline CDR1 is SGDLS and CDR2 YYNGEE. The V and J ends lost 4 bases and 3 bases respectively, with 7 bases between them. The CDR3 length is 12 residues. In DNA, the CDR3 is TGTGCCAGCAGCCCCATAGACACTGAAGCTTTCTTT. This sequence encodes CASSPIDTEAFF.

The genes are TRBV4-1 and TRBJ2-3; 7 nucleotides agree with TRBD2. CDR3 length equals 18 residues. V was clipped by 3 bases and J by 2 bases; unmatched bases: 14. Germline V CDR1 and CDR2: MGHRA, YSYEKL. In nucleotides, the CDR3 is TGCGCCAGCAGCCATCAAGGGGCGGGAGCCAGAGACACAGATACGCAGTATTTT. Its protein product is CASSHQGAGARDTDTQYF.

This clonotype was seen many times. The V call is TRBV7-2, the J call TRBJ1-2; 7 positions agree with TRBD1. This CDR3 comprises 15 residues. CDR1 SGHTA and CDR2 FQGNSA come from the germline V gene. Unmatched junction bases numbered 3, after V lost 0 bases and J lost 2 bases. The CDR3 here is CASSLATGTNYGYTF. The CDR3 DNA follows: TGTGCCAGCAGCTTAGCGACAGGGACCAACTATGGCTACACCTTC.

About this clonotype itself: A much larger clone sits a single nucleotide away, making a read error possible. The chain is built from TRBV11-2 and TRBJ2-1; D might be TRBD1 (6 bases). Germline-derived CDR1 and CDR2 are SGHAT and FQNNGV. This CDR3 region has 13 residues. CDR3 nucleotides: TGTACCAGCAGCCCCCGGTGGGGGCGGGAGCAGTTCTTC. This translates into CTSSPRWGREQFF.

This clonotype was observed many times. V gene TRBV12-3 or TRBV12-4 combines with J gene TRBJ2-5; 8 bases map to TRBD1. The CDR3 is 15 residues long. J was trimmed by 0 bases and V by 3 bases; bases with no gene match: 3. The DNA of the CDR3 is TGTGCCAGCAGTTTTAGGACAGGGAACCAAGAGACCCAGTACTTC. Amino acid sequence: CASSFRTGNQETQYF.

This clonotype was picked up many times. The chain is built from TRBV7-8 and TRBJ2-7, with D possibly matching TRBD1 (6 bases). The CDR3 loop spans 13 amino acids. V was clipped by 2 bases and J by 5 bases, with 10 bases between them. CDR1 is SGHVS and CDR2 is FQNEAQ in the germline V gene. CDR3 sequence (DNA): TGTGCCAGCAGCTTACTCACAGGGAACGAGCAGTACTTC. This gives the protein CASSLLTGNEQYF.

This clonotype was observed at least ten times. The CDR3 reads CASKSSGGSDTQYF. The DNA for the CDR3 is TGTGCCAGCAAGTCATCGGGAGGATCAGATACGCAGTATTTT. The chain is built from TRBV12-3 or TRBV12-4 and TRBJ2-3, with 7 bases lining up with TRBD2. J lost 4 bases, V lost 7 bases, and 8 bases had no gene match. The CDR3 totals 14 residues.

This clonotype was recorded many times. The chain recombines TRBV29-1 with TRBJ1-2, with D uncertain. CDR1 and CDR2 (germline): SQVTM, ANQGSEA. The length of the CDR3 is 11 residues. With 5 bases removed from V and 3 bases from J, the gap between germline ends came to 7 bases. The CDR3 DNA reads TGCAGCGTTCGTGTATACTATGGCTACACCTTC. Amino acid sequence: CSVRVYYGYTF.

This clonotype has ten or more counts. The rearrangement uses TRBV20-1 and TRBJ2-7, with 7 nucleotides matching TRBD2. V was pared by 3 bases and J by 6 bases, with 2 bases of the junction left unmatched. The CDR3 is made up of 11 amino acids. Germline V CDR1 and CDR2: DFQATT, SNEGSKA (reference sequence). CDR3 region: CSARSGGEQYF. CDR3 nucleotides: TGCAGTGCTAGGTCGGGAGGCGAGCAGTACTTC.